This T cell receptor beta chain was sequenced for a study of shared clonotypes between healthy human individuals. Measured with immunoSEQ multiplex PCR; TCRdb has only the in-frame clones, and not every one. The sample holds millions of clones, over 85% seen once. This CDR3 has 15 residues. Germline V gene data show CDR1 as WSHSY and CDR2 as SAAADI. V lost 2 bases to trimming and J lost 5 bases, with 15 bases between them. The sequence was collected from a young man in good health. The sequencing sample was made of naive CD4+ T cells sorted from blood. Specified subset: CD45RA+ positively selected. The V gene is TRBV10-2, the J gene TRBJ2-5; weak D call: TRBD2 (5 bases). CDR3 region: CASSETHLAGETQYF. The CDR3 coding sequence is TGCGCCAGCAGTGAGACACATCTAGCTGGCGAGACCCAGTACTTC.